Following are 19 T cell receptor beta chains from one sample sequenced in a study of cytomegalovirus exposure and HLA in healthy donors. Use of 60 Vbeta and 13 Jbeta primers characterized the PCR. The table came from immunoSEQ multiplex PCR; TCRdb's copy has only in-frame clones and leaves some out. The sample shows fewer than 250,000 clones, approximately 88% of them seen only once. The sample taken for sequencing was PBMCs. These receptors were collected from a boy under 10 years old in good health and CMV-seronegative.

This clone has more than one count but fewer than ten. The chain recombines TRBV5-1 with TRBJ1-2, with 8 bases lining up with TRBD1. Germline loops: CDR1 SGHRS, CDR2 YFSETQ. Trimming removed 5 bases from V and 7 bases from J; junction bases left unmatched: 4. This CDR3 region has 12 residues. The CDR3 loop reads CASRDREVGYTF. In DNA form, the CDR3 reads TGCGCCAGCAGGGACAGGGAAGTTGGCTACACCTTC.

This rearrangement joins TRBV7-2 to TRBJ2-2; D remains ambiguous. Between the trimmed V and J ends, which lost 4 bases and 8 bases, there was a span of 8 bases. The CDR3 consists of 12 residues. Germline loops: CDR1 SGHTA, CDR2 FQGNSA. The CDR3 DNA reads TGTGCCAGCAGCTCATTCAATGGGGAGCTGTTTTTT. As protein: CASSSFNGELFF. Full variable domain (rest looked up from reference TRBV7-2 and TRBJ2-2): GAGVSQSPSNKVTEKGKDVELRCDPISGHTALYWYRQSLGQGLEFLIYFQGNSAPDKSGLPSDRFSAERTGGSVSTLTIQRTQQEDSAVYLCASSSFNGELFFGEGSRLTVL.

The chain couples TRBV30 to TRBJ1-6; D remains unclear. This CDR3 contains 13 residues. V was shortened by 3 bases and J by 8 bases, with 11 bases between the two germline ends. CDR1 is GTSNPN and CDR2 is SVGIG in the germline V gene (reference sequence). The CDR3 loop reads CAWSPERDSPLHF. The CDR3 bases are TGTGCCTGGAGCCCCGAGAGGGATTCACCCCTCCACTTT.

This clone was seen only once. This chain joins TRBV7-6 and TRBJ2-1, with D possibly TRBD2 on 6 matching bases. Germline V gene sequence: CDR1 SGHVS, CDR2 FNYEAQ. V shed 0 bases and J shed 1 base, with 13 bases lying between them. The CDR3 sequence is 17 residues long. Written as DNA, the CDR3 is TGTGCCAGCAGCTTAGCCCCGGATGGAGGGTCCTACAATGAGCAGTTCTTC. Translated, it gives CASSLAPDGGSYNEQFF. The full variable domain, rest sourced from reference TRBV7-6 and TRBJ2-1, is GAGVSQSPRYKVTKRGQDVALRCDPISGHVSLYWYRQALGQGPEFLTYFNYEAQQDKSGLPNDRFSAERPEGSISTLTIQRTEQRDSAMYRCASSLAPDGGSYNEQFFGPGTRLTVL.

The rearrangement links TRBV10-3 to TRBJ1-2, with 7 bases aligning to TRBD1. The CDR3 is 15 amino acids. Germline values: CDR1 ENHRY, CDR2 SYGVKD. Trimming at V came to 2 bases and at J to 4 bases, leaving 7 bases not matched to a gene. The CDR3: CAISEGTDPGYGYTF. CDR3 nucleotides: TGTGCCATCAGTGAGGGGACAGATCCGGGCTATGGCTACACCTTC.

V gene TRBV6-6 combines with J gene TRBJ1-2; possibly TRBD1 for D (5 bases). Germline-derived CDR1 and CDR2 are MNHNY and SVGAGI (reference sequence). The V gene lost 7 bases and the J gene lost 7 bases, with 13 bases spanning the gap. The CDR3 contains 12 residues. The CDR3 bases are TGTGCCAGCATAACAGGCGCAGGTGGCTACACCTTC. Translation: CASITGAGGYTF.

The chain uses TRBV2 and TRBJ2-7; 13 bases match TRBD2. V gave up 8 bases and J gave up 4 bases; unmatched junction bases: 5. Germline lookup yields CDR1 SNHLY and CDR2 FYNNEI. The CDR3 spans 14 residues. CDR3 sequence reads: CASAGTSGMYEQYF. The DNA of the CDR3 is TGTGCCAGCGCCGGGACTAGCGGGATGTACGAGCAGTACTTC. Using reference TRBV2 and TRBJ2-7 for the parts outside the CDR3, the full variable domain is EPEVTQTPSHQVTQMGQEVILRCVPISNHLYFYWYRQILGQKVEFLVSFYNNEISEKSEIFDDQFSVERPDGSNFTLKIRSTKLEDSAMYFCASAGTSGMYEQYFGPGTRLTVT.

The rearrangement links TRBV27 to TRBJ2-7; 8 bases are shared with TRBD2. Germline V lookup: CDR1 MNHEY, CDR2 SMNVEV (reference sequence). Germline trimming cut 2 bases from V and 2 bases from J; bases unmatched to any gene: 11. This CDR3 contains 17 residues. The CDR3 DNA sequence: TGTGCCAGCAGTTTAAAAGCGGGAGCCCCTCTACCCTACGAGCAGTACTTC. It translates to CASSLKAGAPLPYEQYF.

The sample holds one count of this clone. The rearrangement uses TRBV19 and TRBJ1-1; no definite D call. Germline V gives CDR1 LNHDA, CDR2 SQIVND (reference sequence). V was shortened by 3 bases and J by 5 bases, with 7 bases between the two germline ends. CDR3 length: 12 residues. In DNA form, the CDR3 reads TGTGCCAGTAGTATGGAGAGAACTGAAGCTTTCTTT. This encodes CASSMERTEAFF.

This clone appeared a few times. The chain carries TRBV6-5 and TRBJ1-2; 7 bases fit TRBD1. With V trimmed by 0 bases and J by 6 bases, 7 bases remained unmatched. Looked up from germline, CDR1 is MNHEY and CDR2 is SVGAGI. The CDR3 has 15 amino acids. The CDR3 sequence is CASSYSDRESNGYTF. CDR3 sequence (DNA): TGTGCCAGCAGTTACTCAGACAGGGAGTCGAATGGCTACACCTTC.

For the CDR3, the DNA is TGTGCCAGCAGCTTCGGGGGAGAAGCGACTGAGCAGTTCTTC. It encodes CASSFGGEATEQFF. The chain links TRBV7-9 to TRBJ2-1, with D perhaps matching TRBD2 (6 bases). Germline loops: CDR1 SEHNR, CDR2 FQNEAQ (reference sequence). Trimming shortened V by 3 bases and J by 9 bases, and 15 bases separated the two germline ends. The CDR3 consists of 14 residues.

As for this clone: A read error may account for a junction end that differs from germline. This sample includes further DNA sequences coding for the same CDR3. The CDR3 is CASSGGRGLNTEAFF. The CDR3 DNA reads as TGTGCCAGCAGCGGGGGGAGGGGCTTGAACACTGAGGCTTTCTTT. The rearrangement joins TRBV9 to TRBJ1-1, with a possible D match to TRBD1 (5 bases). Germline assignment: CDR1 SGDLS and CDR2 YYNGEE. The CDR3 sequence is 15 residues long.

This chain connects TRBV7-2 to TRBJ2-5; D unclear. V lost 1 base and J 5 bases, leaving 11 bases between the germline ends. Germline-derived CDR1 and CDR2 are SGHTA and FQGNSA. The CDR3 is made up of 14 amino acids. The CDR3 DNA sequence: TGTGCCAGCAGCTTAGGGCCGGGTTGGGAGACCCAGTACTTC. Its translation is CASSLGPGWETQYF.

The rearrangement uses TRBV30 and TRBJ1-6; maybe TRBD1 (5 bases). The CDR3 length is 13 residues. The germline V and J ends were trimmed by 2 bases and 8 bases, with 10 bases remaining between them. CDR1 is GTSNPN and CDR2 is SVGIG in the germline V gene (reference sequence). Here the CDR3 reads CAWSTRVDSPLHF. The CDR3 DNA sequence: TGTGCCTGGAGTACCAGGGTGGATTCACCCCTCCACTTT.

The rearrangement links TRBV7-2 to TRBJ2-7, with 9 bases identical to TRBD2. The ends lost 6 bases at V and 2 bases at J; junction bases unmatched: 5. CDR1 and CDR2 (germline): SGHTA, FQGNSA. The CDR3 has 14 residues. The CDR3 loop reads CASSLSGSTYEQYF. The CDR3 nucleotides read TGTGCCAGCAGTCTTAGCGGGAGTACCTACGAGCAGTACTTC.

The chain carries TRBV7-9 and TRBJ2-5; 11 bases are a match to TRBD1. The germline gives CDR1 SEHNR, CDR2 FQNEAQ (reference sequence). The CDR3 runs 15 residues. The V segment lost 5 bases and the J segment 3 bases; nucleotides outside the gene matches: 5. CDR3 sequence: CASSTGTGGEETQYF. CDR3 DNA: TGTGCCAGCAGCACCGGGACAGGGGGGGAAGAGACCCAGTACTTC.

In DNA, the CDR3 is TGTGCCAGCAGCTTAGGTACAGGAAACTATGGCTACACCTTC. Residues: CASSLGTGNYGYTF. This chain connects TRBV11-2 to TRBJ1-2, with D maybe TRBD1 (5 bases). Germline lookup yields CDR1 SGHAT and CDR2 FQNNGV. V was clipped by 1 base and J by 2 bases, with 8 bases between them. CDR3 length: 14 residues.

In regard to this clone: Other DNA sequences within the sample encode an identical CDR3. The V gene is TRBV7-9, the J gene TRBJ2-1; 14 bases are shared with TRBD2. The junction had 4 bases not matched to a gene; V was cut back by 5 bases and J by 7 bases. Germline V gene lookup returns CDR1 SEHNR and CDR2 FQNEAQ (reference sequence). The CDR3 covers 15 residues. The CDR3 sequence: CASSPGLAGGNEQFF. CDR3 nucleotide sequence: TGTGCCAGCAGCCCTGGACTAGCGGGGGGAAATGAGCAGTTCTTC. Full variable domain (rest looked up from reference TRBV7-9 and TRBJ2-1): DTGVSQNPRHKITKRGQNVTFRCDPISEHNRLYWYRQTLGQGPEFLTYFQNEAQLEKSRLLSDRFSAERPKGSFSTLEIQRTEQGDSAMYLCASSPGLAGGNEQFFGPGTRLTVL.

The chain carries TRBV5-4 and TRBJ1-2, with a weak D call TRBD1 (5 bases). V lost 5 bases, J lost 3 bases, and 11 bases lay in between. Germline V gene lookup returns CDR1 SGHNT and CDR2 YYREEE (reference sequence). The CDR3 contains 13 residues. The CDR3 nucleotides are TGTGCCAGCAGTGCGGACACCGACTATGGCTACACCTTC. Encoded protein: CASSADTDYGYTF.